This TCR beta chain was sequenced for a study of blood T cell repertoires in COVID-19. Looking at the study overall: The study counted Cohort 3 donors as recovered given two negative PCRs, clearance, or symptom resolution. From the United States, Italy and Spain came samples of acute and convalescent COVID-19. PBMCs, B-cell-depleted T cells, or T cells were the source of the cDNA or gDNA that made up the material.

Sequenced by immunoSEQ multiplex PCR; TCRdb stores in-frame clones only, minus some. The sample has over 200,000 clones, about 90% seen once; the top ten hold roughly 3.3%. This clonotype originated in a woman in her forties or fifties in a cohort exposed to, infected with or recovered from COVID-19 (not recorded which). The sequenced sample was PBMCs or T cells enriched from blood (not recorded which).

For the CDR3, the DNA is TGTGCCTGGAGTGTACTAGTAGAGTCAGCTTTCTTT. Its translation: CAWSVLVESAFF. The chain employs TRBV30 and TRBJ1-1, with unresolved D. The CDR3 has 12 residues. CDR1 and CDR2 (germline): GTSNPN, SVGIG (reference sequence). V was cut by 0 bases and J by 10 bases, with 12 bases left in between.